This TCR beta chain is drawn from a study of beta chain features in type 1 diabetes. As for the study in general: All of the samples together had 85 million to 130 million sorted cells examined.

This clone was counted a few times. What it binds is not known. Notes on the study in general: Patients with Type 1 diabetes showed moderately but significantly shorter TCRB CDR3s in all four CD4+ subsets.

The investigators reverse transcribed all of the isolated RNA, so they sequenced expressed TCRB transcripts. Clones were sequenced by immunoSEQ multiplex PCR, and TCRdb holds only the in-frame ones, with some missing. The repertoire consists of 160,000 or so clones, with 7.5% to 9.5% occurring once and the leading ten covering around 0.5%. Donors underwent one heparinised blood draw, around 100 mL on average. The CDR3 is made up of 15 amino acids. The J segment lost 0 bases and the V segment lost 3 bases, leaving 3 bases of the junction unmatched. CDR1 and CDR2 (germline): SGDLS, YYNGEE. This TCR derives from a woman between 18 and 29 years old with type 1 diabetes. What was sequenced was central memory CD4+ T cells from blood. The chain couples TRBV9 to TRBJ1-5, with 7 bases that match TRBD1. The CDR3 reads CASSATGDSNQPQHF. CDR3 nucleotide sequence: TGTGCCAGCAGCGCCACAGGGGATAGCAATCAGCCCCAGCATTTT.